Below are 14 T cell receptor beta chains sequenced from a single sample in a study of cytomegalovirus exposure and HLA in healthy donors. Produced via immunoSEQ multiplex PCR; TCRdb's table is partial and in-frame only. Among about 160,000 clones listed, about 90% were seen once. Sample: PBMCs. All receptors come from a man between 18 and 29 years old in good health and CMV-seropositive.

The chain recombines TRBV28 with TRBJ2-7; no reliable D call. CDR3 length equals 12 residues. V lost 7 bases, J lost 6 bases, and 13 bases lay in between. CDR1 and CDR2 from the germline V gene are MDHEN and SYDVKM. As DNA, the CDR3 is TGTGCCAGCACCCAGGTACCTCGCGAGCAGTACTTC. It is translated as CASTQVPREQYF.

J is TRBJ2-7 and V is TRBV7-9, with TRBD1 as a possible D gene (6 bases). The CDR3 sequence is 15 residues long. The germline V gene encodes CDR1 SEHNR and CDR2 FQNEAQ (reference sequence). Trimming removed 4 bases at V and 1 base at J, with 14 bases between. This chain's CDR3 is CASSSTRDTSYEQYF. In DNA form, the CDR3 reads TGTGCCAGCAGCTCGACTCGGGACACTTCCTACGAGCAGTACTTC.

CDR3: CASSLGTGGSYEQYF. In nucleotides, the CDR3 is TGCGCCAGCAGCCTCGGGACAGGAGGTTCCTACGAGCAGTACTTC. V is TRBV4-1 and J is TRBJ2-7; 8 nucleotides agree with TRBD1. The CDR3 is 15 amino acids. The V gene's germline CDR1 is MGHRA and CDR2 YSYEKL. Unmatched junction bases numbered 6, after V lost 4 bases and J lost 1 base.

The V gene is TRBV6-6, the J gene TRBJ2-1, with D hard to call. Between the trimmed V and J ends, which lost 0 bases and 2 bases, there was a span of 8 bases. The CDR3 spans 15 residues. From germline, CDR1 is MNHNY and CDR2 SVGAGI (reference sequence). The CDR3 protein is CASSYSVQAYNEQFF. The DNA for the CDR3 is TGTGCCAGCAGTTACTCGGTGCAGGCCTACAATGAGCAGTTCTTC.

The genes are TRBV18 and TRBJ2-1; D may be TRBD2 (5 bases). The CDR3 totals 17 residues. With 0 bases removed from V and 7 bases from J, the gap between germline ends came to 19 bases. The V gene's germline CDR1 is KGHSH and CDR2 LQKENI. The CDR3 DNA is TGTGCCAGCTCACCACCTAGCCTTCCTCTGGGCGGGAATGAGCAGTTCTTC. This translates into CASSPPSLPLGGNEQFF. The entire variable domain, with the rest obtained from reference TRBV18 and TRBJ2-1, is as follows: NAGVMQNPRHLVRRRGQEARLRCSPMKGHSHVYWYRQLPEEGLKFMVYLQKENIIDESGMPKERFSAEFPKEGPSILRIQQVVRGDSAAYFCASSPPSLPLGGNEQFFGPGTRLTVL.

J is TRBJ2-3 and V is TRBV29-1, with D tentatively TRBD1 (5 bases). The CDR3 length is 12 residues. CDR1 and CDR2 (germline): SQVTM, ANQGSEA. With 7 bases removed from V and 6 bases from J, the gap between germline ends came to 14 bases. The CDR3 sequence is CSAQEPGDTQYF. CDR3 nucleotides: TGCAGCGCCCAAGAGCCAGGGGATACGCAGTATTTT.

This chain links TRBV11-3 with TRBJ2-3; tentatively, D is TRBD2 (5 bases). In germline, CDR1 is SGHNT, CDR2 YENEEA. CDR3 size: 17 residues. V lost 1 base, J lost 2 bases, and 16 bases lay in between. The CDR3 nucleotides read TGTGCCAGCAGCTTAGGCCTGCGGGCCCCAAACACAGATACGCAGTATTTT. Amino acid sequence: CASSLGLRAPNTDTQYF.

DNA for the CDR3: TGTGCCAGCAGCCAATCCCTAGGGCAGGGATTGTCCTACACCTTC. Protein product: CASSQSLGQGLSYTF. The J gene is TRBJ1-2, the V gene TRBV4-2; D is possibly TRBD1 (5 bases). This CDR3 is built from 15 residues. Germline assignment: CDR1 LGHNA and CDR2 YNFKEQ. V lost 2 bases and J 10 bases, leaving 20 bases between the germline ends.

The V gene is TRBV6-5, the J gene TRBJ2-3, with D tentatively TRBD1 (6 bases). V was trimmed by 6 bases and J by 8 bases, leaving 12 bases between them. The CDR3 is 12 amino acids. CDR1 is MNHEY and CDR2 is SVGAGI in the germline V gene. CDR3 protein: CASRQGRSTQYF. The CDR3 DNA sequence: TGTGCCAGCAGACAGGGAAGGAGTACGCAGTATTTT.

The rearrangement joins TRBV19 to TRBJ2-7, with TRBD2 matching 11 bases. The CDR3 totals 19 residues. J gave up 2 bases and V 1 base, and 13 bases lay outside the gene matches. Germline CDR1 and CDR2: LNHDA and SQIVND (reference sequence). The CDR3 DNA follows: TGTGCCAGTAGTATAGGGGATCATATTGGTAGCGGGAGGGCCTACGAGCAGTACTTC. As protein: CASSIGDHIGSGRAYEQYF.

CDR3 nucleotide sequence: TGTGCCAGCTCACCCCCCGGGACAGGGGTCTATGGCTACACCTTC. Translated: CASSPPGTGVYGYTF. The J gene is TRBJ1-2, the V gene TRBV18, with 10 bases fitting TRBD1. The J segment lost 4 bases and the V segment lost 3 bases, leaving 5 bases of the junction unmatched. Germline V gene sequence: CDR1 KGHSH, CDR2 LQKENI. The CDR3 contains 15 residues.

The gene calls are TRBV2 and TRBJ2-1; 11 nucleotides agree with TRBD2. Losses at the gene ends were 0 bases for V and 5 bases for J; bases not matched to a gene: 6. Germline V gives CDR1 SNHLY, CDR2 FYNNEI. The CDR3 is made up of 17 amino acids. As DNA, the CDR3 is TGTGCCAGCAGTGAAGCCCATCCGGGACTAGCGGACAATGAGCAGTTCTTC. Protein: CASSEAHPGLADNEQFF.

The genes are TRBV6-5 and TRBJ1-2; no clear D gene. Germline CDR1 is MNHEY and CDR2 is SVGAGI. V lost 3 bases and J 1 base, leaving 12 bases between the germline ends. The CDR3 totals 15 residues. The CDR3 reads CASSYGPLINYGYTF. CDR3 nucleotide sequence: TGTGCCAGCAGTTATGGGCCTTTGATTAACTATGGCTACACCTTC.

The CDR3 loop reads CASTVGGQGGYGYTF. The CDR3 bases are TGTGCCAGCACCGTCGGGGGACAGGGGGGCTATGGCTACACCTTC. The chain joins TRBV9 to TRBJ1-2; 11 bases are shared with TRBD1. The J segment lost 4 bases and the V segment lost 6 bases, leaving 8 bases of the junction unmatched. The V gene's germline CDR1 is SGDLS and CDR2 YYNGEE. The CDR3 totals 15 residues.